This T cell receptor (beta chain) was identified in a study of shared clonotypes between healthy human individuals. Study summary: Used for every donor were three CD4 naive, three CD4 memory, two CD8 naive and one CD8 memory plate. Whole-study findings and limits: A handful of donors had around 5.2% of their naive CD4 clonotypes in common. Among donors, clonotype sharing was expected to be affected by sequencing depth.

The germline CDR1 and CDR2 sequences are WSHSY and SAAADI. This CDR3 comprises 13 residues. The trim removed 6 bases at V and 4 bases at J, leaving 4 bases unmatched. Comment on this clone: Its antigen is still unknown. This specimen includes other DNA sequences encoding the same CDR3.

Every subset's genomic DNA went evenly onto several immunoSEQ plates. Generated by immunoSEQ multiplex PCR, the TCRdb table keeps only in-frame clones and is missing some. The repertoire holds some 550,000 clones, roughly 97% seen once, with about 0.06% in the top ten. This clonotype originated in a young woman in good health. Sequencing used naive CD4+ T cells sorted from blood. Subset denoted: CD45RA+ positively selected. This sequence joins TRBV10-2 and TRBJ2-3; 7 nucleotides align to TRBD2. The DNA for the CDR3 is TGCGCCAGCAGACGGGGAGGGGCAGATACGCAGTATTTT. Protein product: CASRRGGADTQYF.